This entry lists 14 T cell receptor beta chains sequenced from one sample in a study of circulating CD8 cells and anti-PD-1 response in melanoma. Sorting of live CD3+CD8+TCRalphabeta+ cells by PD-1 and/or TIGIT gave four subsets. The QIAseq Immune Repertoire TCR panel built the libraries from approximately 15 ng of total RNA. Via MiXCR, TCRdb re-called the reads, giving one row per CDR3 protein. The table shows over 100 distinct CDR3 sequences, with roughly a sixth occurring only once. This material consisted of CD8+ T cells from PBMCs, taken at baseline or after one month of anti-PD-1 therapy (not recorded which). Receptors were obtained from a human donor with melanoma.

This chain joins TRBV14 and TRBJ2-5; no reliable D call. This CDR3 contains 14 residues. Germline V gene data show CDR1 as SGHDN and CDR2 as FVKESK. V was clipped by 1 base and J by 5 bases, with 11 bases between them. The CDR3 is CASSQAQARETQYF. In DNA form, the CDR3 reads TGTGCCAGCAGCCAAGCCCAAGCGCGGGAGACCCAGTACTTC.

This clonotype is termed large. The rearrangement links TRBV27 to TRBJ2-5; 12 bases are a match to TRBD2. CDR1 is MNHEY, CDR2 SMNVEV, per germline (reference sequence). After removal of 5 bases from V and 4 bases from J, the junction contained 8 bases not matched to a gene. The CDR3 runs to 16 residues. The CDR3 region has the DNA TGTGCCAGCAGTGAGGGACTAGCGGGTCTGTTAGAGACCCAGTACTTC. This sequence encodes CASSEGLAGLLETQYF.

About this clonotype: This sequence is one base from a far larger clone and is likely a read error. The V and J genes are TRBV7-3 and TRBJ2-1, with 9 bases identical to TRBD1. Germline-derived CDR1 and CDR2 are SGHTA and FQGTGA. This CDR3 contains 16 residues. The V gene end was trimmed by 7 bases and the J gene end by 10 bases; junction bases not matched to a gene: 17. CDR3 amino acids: CASIGEPGQGGYEQFF. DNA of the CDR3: TGTGCCAGCATCGGCGAACCGGGACAGGGAGGCTACGAGCAGTTCTTC. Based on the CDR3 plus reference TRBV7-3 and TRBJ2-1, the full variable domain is GAGVSQTPSNKVTEKGKYVELRCDPISGHTALYWYRQSLGQGPEFLIYFQGTGAADDSGLPNDRFFAVRPEGSVSTLKIQRTERGDSAVYLCASIGEPGQGGYEQFFGPGTRLTVL.

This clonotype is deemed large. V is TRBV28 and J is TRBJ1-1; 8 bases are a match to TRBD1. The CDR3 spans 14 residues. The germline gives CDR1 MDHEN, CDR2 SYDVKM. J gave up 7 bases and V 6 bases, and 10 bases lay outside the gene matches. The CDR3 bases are TGTGCCAGCAGGACAGGGGTTGCGGAAGGTGAAGCTTTCTTT. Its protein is CASRTGVAEGEAFF.

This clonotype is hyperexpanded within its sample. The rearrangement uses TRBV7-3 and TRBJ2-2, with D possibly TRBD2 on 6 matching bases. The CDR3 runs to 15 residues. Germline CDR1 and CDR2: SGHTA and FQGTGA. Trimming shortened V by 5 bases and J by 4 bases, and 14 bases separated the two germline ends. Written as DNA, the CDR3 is TGTGCCAGCAGCCGGCTAGCGAGAGGCACCGGGGAGCTGTTTTTT. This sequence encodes CASSRLARGTGELFF.

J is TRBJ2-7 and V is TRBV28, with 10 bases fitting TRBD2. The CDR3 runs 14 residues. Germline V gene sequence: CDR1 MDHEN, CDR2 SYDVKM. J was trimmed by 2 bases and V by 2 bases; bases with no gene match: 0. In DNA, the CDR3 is TGTGCCAGCAGTTTACTAGCGGGAGCCTACGAGCAGTACTTC. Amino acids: CASSLLAGAYEQYF.

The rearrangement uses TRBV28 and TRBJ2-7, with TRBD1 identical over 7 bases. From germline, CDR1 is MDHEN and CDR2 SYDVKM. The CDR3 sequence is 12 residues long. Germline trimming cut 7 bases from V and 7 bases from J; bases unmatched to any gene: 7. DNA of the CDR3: TGTGCCAGCACTCCAGGGGGTAAGGAGCAGTACTTC. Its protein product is CASTPGGKEQYF.

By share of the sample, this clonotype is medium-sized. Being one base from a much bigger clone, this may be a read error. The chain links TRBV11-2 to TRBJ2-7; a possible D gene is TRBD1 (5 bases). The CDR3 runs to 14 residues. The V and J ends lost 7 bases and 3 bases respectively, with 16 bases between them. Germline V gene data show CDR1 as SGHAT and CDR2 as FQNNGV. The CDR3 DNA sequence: TGTGCCAGCAACCCCGAGACAGTAGACTACGAGCAGTACTTC. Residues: CASNPETVDYEQYF.

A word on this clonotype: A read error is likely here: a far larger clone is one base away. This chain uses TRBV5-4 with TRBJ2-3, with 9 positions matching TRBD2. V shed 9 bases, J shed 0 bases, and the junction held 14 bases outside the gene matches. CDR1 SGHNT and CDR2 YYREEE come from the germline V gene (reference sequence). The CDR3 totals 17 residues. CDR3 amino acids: CAIRTSSSGSSTDTQYF. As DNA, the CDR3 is TGTGCCATCAGAACATCAAGTAGCGGGAGTAGCACAGATACGCAGTATTTT.

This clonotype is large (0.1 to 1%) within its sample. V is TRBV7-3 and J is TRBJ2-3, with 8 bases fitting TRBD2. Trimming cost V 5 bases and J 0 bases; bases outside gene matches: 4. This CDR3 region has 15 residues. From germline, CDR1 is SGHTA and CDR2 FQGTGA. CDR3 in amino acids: CASSRLALSTDTQYF. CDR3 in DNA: TGTGCCAGCAGCCGACTAGCGTTGAGCACAGATACGCAGTATTTT.

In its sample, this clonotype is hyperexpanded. The CDR3 reads CASSSSAASYEQYF. CDR3 nucleotides: TGTGCCAGCAGCTCTAGCGCCGCGTCCTACGAGCAGTACTTC. The chain couples TRBV2 to TRBJ2-7; D is possibly TRBD2 (6 bases). This CDR3 region has 14 residues. Germline CDR1 is SNHLY and CDR2 is FYNNEI. The ends were cut back, 6 bases at V and 1 base at J, with 13 bases in the middle.

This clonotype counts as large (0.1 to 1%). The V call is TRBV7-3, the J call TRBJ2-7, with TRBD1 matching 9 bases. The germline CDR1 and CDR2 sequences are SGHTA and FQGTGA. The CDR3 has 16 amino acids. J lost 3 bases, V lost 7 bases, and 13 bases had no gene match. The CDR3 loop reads CASIGEPGQGGYEQYF. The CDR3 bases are TGTGCCAGCATCGGCGAACCGGGACAGGGAGGCTACGAGCAGTACTTC.

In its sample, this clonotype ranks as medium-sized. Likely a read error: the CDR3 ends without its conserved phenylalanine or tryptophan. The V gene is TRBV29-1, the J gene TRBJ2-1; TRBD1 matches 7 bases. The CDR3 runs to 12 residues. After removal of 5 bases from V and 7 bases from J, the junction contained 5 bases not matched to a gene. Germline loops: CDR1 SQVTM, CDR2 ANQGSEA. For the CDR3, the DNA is TGCAGCGTTACAGGGGTTGGGAATGAGCAGTTCTCC. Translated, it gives CSVTGVGNEQFS.

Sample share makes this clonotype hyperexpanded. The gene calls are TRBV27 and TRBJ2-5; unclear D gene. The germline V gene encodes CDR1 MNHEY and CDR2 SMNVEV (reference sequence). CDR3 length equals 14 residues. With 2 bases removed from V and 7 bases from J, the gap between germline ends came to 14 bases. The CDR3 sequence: CASSLGSGFATQYF. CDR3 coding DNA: TGTGCCAGCAGTTTAGGATCAGGATTTGCGACCCAGTACTTC.